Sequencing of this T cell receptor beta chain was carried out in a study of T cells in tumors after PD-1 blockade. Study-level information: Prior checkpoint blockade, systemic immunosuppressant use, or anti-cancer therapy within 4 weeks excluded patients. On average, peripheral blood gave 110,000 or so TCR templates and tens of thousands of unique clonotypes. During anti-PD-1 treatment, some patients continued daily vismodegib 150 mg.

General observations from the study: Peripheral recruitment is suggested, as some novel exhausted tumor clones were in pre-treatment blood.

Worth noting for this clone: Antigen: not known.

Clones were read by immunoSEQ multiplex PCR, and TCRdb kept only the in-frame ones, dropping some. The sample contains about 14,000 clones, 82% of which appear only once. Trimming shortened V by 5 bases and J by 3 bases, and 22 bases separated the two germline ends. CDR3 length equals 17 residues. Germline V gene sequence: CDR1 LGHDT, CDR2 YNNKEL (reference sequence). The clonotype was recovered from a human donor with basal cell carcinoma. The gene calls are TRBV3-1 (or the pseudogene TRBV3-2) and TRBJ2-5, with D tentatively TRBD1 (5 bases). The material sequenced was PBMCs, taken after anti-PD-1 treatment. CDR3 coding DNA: TGTGCCAGCAGCTTCGGGCAGGGTTCGATTGAAAAAGAGACCCAGTACTTC. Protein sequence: CASSFGQGSIEKETQYF.